The present entry profiles one T cell receptor (beta chain) with its context. Antigen unknown. This record comes from a study of tumor and adjacent non-tumor tissue in lung cancer. RNA was extracted from bulk tissue without any cell sorting. The library came from three nested PCR rounds adapted from ARM-PCR protocols. TCRdb reprocessed the multiplex PCR reads with MiXCR, giving one entry per CDR3 protein. The data hold fewer than 130,000 distinct CDR3 sequences, with 75% to 90% observed a single time. Study conclusions and caveats: Normal lung showed higher cumulative top 100 clone frequency than tumor.

V trimming: 9 bases; J trimming: 7 bases; junction bases outside the gene matches: 18. This CDR3 has 16 residues. The germline V gene has CDR1 MNHEY and CDR2 SVGAGI. The sequence was collected from a man in his 70s with non-small cell lung cancer. The chain recombines TRBV6-5 with TRBJ2-1; 7 positions agree with TRBD2. The sequencing input was lung tumor tissue. CDR3 DNA: TGTGCCAGTAATTACGTCGGCGGGAGAAGGGGTAATGAGCAGTTCTTC. Encoded protein: CASNYVGGRRGNEQFF.